This T cell receptor (beta chain) derives from a study of blood T cell repertoires in COVID-19. The overall study: The United States, Italy and Spain provided the acute and convalescent COVID-19 samples.

Study processing details: The authors estimated nucleated cell counts from reference gene primer amplification. Libraries were prepared by immunoSEQ multiplex PCR; TCRdb keeps only in-frame clonotypes and omits some of them. The V and J calls and the clone size are those of that table, but D and trimming were determined from the DNA. This sample has 90,000 to 120,000 clones; approximately 87% occur once, and the top ten carry about 16%. CDR1 MNHEY and CDR2 SVGAGI come from the germline V gene. With 6 bases removed from V and 2 bases from J, the gap between germline ends came to 11 bases. The CDR3 has 14 amino acids.

The V call is TRBV6-5, the J call TRBJ1-3; D is unresolved. The receptor comes from a man aged 45 to 65 with acute or convalescent COVID-19. Specimen: peripheral blood. The CDR3 DNA follows: TGTGCCAGCAGGGAGGTCGGGACTGGAAACACCATATATTTT. Translated: CASREVGTGNTIYF.